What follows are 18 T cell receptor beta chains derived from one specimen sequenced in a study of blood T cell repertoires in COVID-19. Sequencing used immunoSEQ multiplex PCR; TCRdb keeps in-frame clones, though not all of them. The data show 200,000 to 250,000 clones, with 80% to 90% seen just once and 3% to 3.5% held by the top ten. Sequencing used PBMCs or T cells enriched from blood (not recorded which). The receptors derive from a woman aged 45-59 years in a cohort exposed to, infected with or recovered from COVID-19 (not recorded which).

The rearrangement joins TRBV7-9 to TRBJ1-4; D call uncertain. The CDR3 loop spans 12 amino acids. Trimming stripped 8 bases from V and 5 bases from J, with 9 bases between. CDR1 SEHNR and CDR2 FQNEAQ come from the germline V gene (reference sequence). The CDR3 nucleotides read TGTGCCAGCGGGCAGTTCAATGAAAAACTGTTTTTT. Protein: CASGQFNEKLFF.

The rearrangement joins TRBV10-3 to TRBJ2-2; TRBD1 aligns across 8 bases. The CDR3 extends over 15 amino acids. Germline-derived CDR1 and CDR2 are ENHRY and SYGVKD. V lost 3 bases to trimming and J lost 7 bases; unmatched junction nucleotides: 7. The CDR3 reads CAISDYRGVGGELFF. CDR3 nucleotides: TGTGCCATCAGTGATTACAGGGGGGTAGGCGGGGAGCTGTTTTTT.

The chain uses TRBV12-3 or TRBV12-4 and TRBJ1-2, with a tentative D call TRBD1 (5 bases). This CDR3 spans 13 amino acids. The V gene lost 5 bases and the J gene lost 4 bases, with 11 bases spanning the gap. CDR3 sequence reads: CASSLRGGYGYTF. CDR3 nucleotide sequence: TGTGCCAGCAGTCTAAGGGGTGGCTATGGCTACACCTTC.

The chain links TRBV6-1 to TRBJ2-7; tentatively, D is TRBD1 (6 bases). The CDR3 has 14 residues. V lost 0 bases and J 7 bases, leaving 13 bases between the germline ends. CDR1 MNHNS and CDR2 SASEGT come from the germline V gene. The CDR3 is CASSEADSWREQYF. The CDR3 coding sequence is TGTGCCAGCAGTGAAGCGGACAGTTGGAGAGAGCAGTACTTC.

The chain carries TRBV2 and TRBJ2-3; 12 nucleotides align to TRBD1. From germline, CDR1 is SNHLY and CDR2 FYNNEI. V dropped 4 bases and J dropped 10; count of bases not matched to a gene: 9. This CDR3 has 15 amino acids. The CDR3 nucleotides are TGTGCCAGCAGTGTTGGGACAGGGGGCTTGTCCGCGCAGTATTTT. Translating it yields CASSVGTGGLSAQYF.

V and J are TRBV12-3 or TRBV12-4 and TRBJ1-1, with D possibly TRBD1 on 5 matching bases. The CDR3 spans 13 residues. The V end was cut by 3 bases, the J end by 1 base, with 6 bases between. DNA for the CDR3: TGTGCCAGCAGTTTGCAGGGGAACACTGAAGCTTTCTTT. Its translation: CASSLQGNTEAFF.

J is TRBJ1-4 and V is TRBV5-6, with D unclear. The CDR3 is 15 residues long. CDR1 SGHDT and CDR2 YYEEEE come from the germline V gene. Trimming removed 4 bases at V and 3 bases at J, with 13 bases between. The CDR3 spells CASSVTQRANEKLFF. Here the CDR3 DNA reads TGTGCCAGCAGCGTCACTCAGCGGGCTAATGAAAAACTGTTTTTT.

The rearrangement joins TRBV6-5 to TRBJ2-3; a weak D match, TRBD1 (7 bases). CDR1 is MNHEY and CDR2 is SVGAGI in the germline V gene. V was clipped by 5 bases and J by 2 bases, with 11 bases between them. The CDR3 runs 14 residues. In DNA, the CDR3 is TGTGCCAGCAGTCCAGGGGGGTTCACAGATACGCAGTATTTT. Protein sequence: CASSPGGFTDTQYF.

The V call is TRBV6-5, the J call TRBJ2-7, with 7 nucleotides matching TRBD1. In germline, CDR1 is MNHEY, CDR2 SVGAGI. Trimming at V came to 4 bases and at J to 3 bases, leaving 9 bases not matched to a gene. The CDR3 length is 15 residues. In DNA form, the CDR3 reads TGTGCCAGCAGTTTGGGCCCGACAGGGTACTACGAGCAGTACTTC. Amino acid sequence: CASSLGPTGYYEQYF.

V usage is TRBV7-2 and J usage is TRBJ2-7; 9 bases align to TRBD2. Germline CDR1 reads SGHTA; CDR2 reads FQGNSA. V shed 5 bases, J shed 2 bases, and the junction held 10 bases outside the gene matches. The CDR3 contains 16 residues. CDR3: CASSPLGAGGTYEQYF. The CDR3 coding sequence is TGTGCCAGCAGCCCCCTCGGAGCGGGAGGTACCTACGAGCAGTACTTC.

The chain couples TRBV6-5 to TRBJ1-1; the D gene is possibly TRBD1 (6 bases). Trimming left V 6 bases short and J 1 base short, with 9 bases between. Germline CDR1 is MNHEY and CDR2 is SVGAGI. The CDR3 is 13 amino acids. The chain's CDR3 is CASSWGQNTEAFF. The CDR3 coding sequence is TGTGCCAGCAGCTGGGGACAGAACACTGAAGCTTTCTTT.

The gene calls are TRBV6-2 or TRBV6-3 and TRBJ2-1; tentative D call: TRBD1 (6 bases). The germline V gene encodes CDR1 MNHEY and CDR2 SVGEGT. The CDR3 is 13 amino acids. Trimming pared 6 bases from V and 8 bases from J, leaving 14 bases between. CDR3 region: CASSQGPKDEQFF. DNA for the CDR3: TGTGCCAGCAGCCAGGGGCCTAAGGATGAGCAGTTCTTC.

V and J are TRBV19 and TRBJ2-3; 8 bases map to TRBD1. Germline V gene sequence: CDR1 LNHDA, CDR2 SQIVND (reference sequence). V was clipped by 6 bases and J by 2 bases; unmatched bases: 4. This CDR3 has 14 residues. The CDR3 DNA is TGTGCCAGTAGCGAACAGGGGGTCACAGATACGCAGTATTTT. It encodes CASSEQGVTDTQYF.

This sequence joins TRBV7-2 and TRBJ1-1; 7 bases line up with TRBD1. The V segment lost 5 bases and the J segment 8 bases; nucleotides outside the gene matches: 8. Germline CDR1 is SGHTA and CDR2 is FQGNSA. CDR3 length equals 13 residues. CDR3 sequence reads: CASSGPGGREAFF. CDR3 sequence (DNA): TGTGCCAGCAGCGGCCCAGGGGGGAGGGAAGCTTTCTTT.

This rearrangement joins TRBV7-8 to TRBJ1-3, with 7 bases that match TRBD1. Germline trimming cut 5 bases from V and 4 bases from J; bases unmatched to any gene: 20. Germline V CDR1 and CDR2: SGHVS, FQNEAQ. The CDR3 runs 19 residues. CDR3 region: CASSQWGIGTEADGNTIYF. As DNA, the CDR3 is TGTGCCAGCAGCCAGTGGGGGATTGGGACAGAAGCTGACGGAAACACCATATATTTT.

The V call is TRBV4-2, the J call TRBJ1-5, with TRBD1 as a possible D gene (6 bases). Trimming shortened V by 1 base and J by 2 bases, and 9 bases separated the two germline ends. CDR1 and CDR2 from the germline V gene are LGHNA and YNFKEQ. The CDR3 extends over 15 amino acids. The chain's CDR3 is CASSQVSGGNQPQHF. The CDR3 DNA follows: TGTGCCAGCAGCCAAGTCTCAGGGGGCAATCAGCCCCAGCATTTT.

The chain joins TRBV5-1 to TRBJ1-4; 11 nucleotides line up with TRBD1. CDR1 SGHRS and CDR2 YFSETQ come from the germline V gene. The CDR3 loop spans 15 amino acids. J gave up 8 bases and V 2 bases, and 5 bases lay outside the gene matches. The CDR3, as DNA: TGCGCCAGCAGCTTCGGGACAGGGGGTCGGGAAAAACTGTTTTTT. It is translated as CASSFGTGGREKLFF.

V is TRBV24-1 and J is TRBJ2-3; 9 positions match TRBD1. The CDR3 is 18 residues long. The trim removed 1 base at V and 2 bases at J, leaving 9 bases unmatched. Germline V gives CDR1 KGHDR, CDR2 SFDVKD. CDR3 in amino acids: CATSDFTGTGYLTDTQYF. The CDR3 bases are TGTGCCACCAGTGATTTTACCGGGACAGGGTACCTCACAGATACGCAGTATTTT.